One sample yielded the 14 T cell receptor beta chains listed below, sequenced in a study of human T cells and chemical hapten exposure. Time point denoted: patch test 1, 2 weeks after DPC sensitization. As for treatment: therapeutic diphenylcyclopropenone sensitization with weekly scalp DPC. TCRdb re-analysed the RACE reads in MiXCR, keeping a single row per CDR3 protein. Here the sample spans 180,000 or so distinct CDR3 sequences, 14% being singletons. This sample comprised whole blood, obtained in connection with sensitization to the hapten diphenylcyclopropenone (DPC). The receptors shown here come from a woman in her twenties or thirties with alopecia areata. Some clones in this sample may be carry-over from other donors' samples.

This clonotype was detected only a few times. CDR3 in DNA: TGTGCCAGCAGTTTCGACAGGGCTGGCAATCAGCCCCAGCATTTT. Amino acids: CASSFDRAGNQPQHF. The chain couples TRBV6-1 to TRBJ1-5; TRBD1 agrees at 7 bases. There are 15 residues in the CDR3. The germline V gene encodes CDR1 MNHNS and CDR2 SASEGT. V dropped 5 bases and J dropped 2; count of bases not matched to a gene: 6.

V is TRBV15 and J is TRBJ2-1, with a possible D match to TRBD2 (6 bases). V lost 0 bases and J 7 bases, leaving 10 bases between the germline ends. The CDR3 covers 14 residues. Germline CDR1 LNHNV, CDR2 YYDKDF (reference sequence). DNA for the CDR3: TGTGCCACCAGCAGAGAGGGGGAGGTTAATGAGCAGTTCTTC. It is translated as CATSREGEVNEQFF.

A few counts support this clonotype. The rearrangement links TRBV3-1 to TRBJ1-1, with TRBD1 as a possible D gene (5 bases). CDR1 and CDR2 (germline): LGHDT, YNNKEL (reference sequence). Deletions cut 1 base from V and 4 bases from J, with 10 bases between. CDR3 length: 14 residues. The DNA of the CDR3 is TGTGCCAGCAGCCAAGCAAATCAGGGCACTGAAGCTTTCTTT. This codes for CASSQANQGTEAFF.

This clonotype was counted ten times or more. The chain uses TRBV3-1 and TRBJ2-1, with unresolved D. The V and J ends lost 0 bases and 4 bases respectively, with 10 bases between them. This CDR3 has 15 amino acids. Germline V lookup: CDR1 LGHDT, CDR2 YNNKEL (reference sequence). The CDR3 region is CASSQDFRSYNEQFF. The CDR3 DNA reads TGTGCCAGCAGCCAAGATTTTCGTTCGTACAATGAGCAGTTCTTC.

Many counts were recorded for this clonotype. The rearrangement joins TRBV28 to TRBJ1-5; D gene unclear. The CDR3 length is 13 residues. The V end lost 6 bases, the J end lost 6 bases, and 12 bases lay between the germline ends. CDR1 MDHEN and CDR2 SYDVKM come from the germline V gene. CDR3 residues: CASSPPRGQPQHF. CDR3 in DNA: TGTGCCAGCAGCCCGCCCCGGGGTCAGCCCCAGCATTTT.

The chain links TRBV14 to TRBJ2-7; TRBD2 agrees at 10 bases. V was pared by 6 bases and J by 0 bases, with 5 bases of the junction left unmatched. This CDR3 spans 15 amino acids. CDR1 is SGHDN and CDR2 is FVKESK in the germline V gene. In DNA, the CDR3 is TGTGCCAGCAGTCGAAGCGGGGGGGTCTCCTACGAGCAGTACTTC. Protein product: CASSRSGGVSYEQYF.

The rearrangement uses TRBV20-1 and TRBJ1-2; maybe TRBD1 (5 bases). V lost 5 bases and J 2 bases, leaving 9 bases between the germline ends. The CDR3 spans 12 residues. Germline V CDR1 and CDR2: DFQATT, SNEGSKA (reference sequence). The CDR3 DNA follows: TGCAGTGCTGTACAGGCGAACTATGGCTACACCTTC. Encoded protein: CSAVQANYGYTF.

This clonotype has only a few counts. The CDR3 loop reads CASSYSGGASYGYTF. CDR3 bases: TGTGCCAGCAGTTACTCAGGAGGGGCGTCCTATGGCTACACCTTC. The chain employs TRBV6-2 or TRBV6-3 and TRBJ1-2; D perhaps matches TRBD1 (5 bases). Trimming left V 0 bases short and J 4 bases short, with 12 bases between. The CDR3 loop spans 15 amino acids. The germline gives CDR1 MNHEY, CDR2 SVGEGT.

This chain links TRBV24-1 with TRBJ2-3, with TRBD2 matching over 10 bases. Germline values: CDR1 KGHDR, CDR2 SFDVKD. The CDR3 loop spans 17 amino acids. Losses at the gene ends were 3 bases for V and 3 bases for J; bases not matched to a gene: 8. As DNA, the CDR3 is TGTGCCACCAGTGATCCGACTAGCGGGTTGAATACAGATACGCAGTATTTT. It yields the protein CATSDPTSGLNTDTQYF.

This sequence joins TRBV4-1 and TRBJ1-1; the D gene is possibly TRBD1 (5 bases). The CDR3 has 15 residues. Trimming cost V 3 bases and J 0 bases, with 11 bases left between them. CDR1 MGHRA and CDR2 YSYEKL come from the germline V gene. The CDR3 here is CASSHPARVNTEAFF. The CDR3 DNA sequence: TGCGCCAGCAGCCACCCGGCCAGGGTGAACACTGAAGCTTTCTTT.

This chain uses TRBV29-1 with TRBJ2-3; D might be TRBD2 (5 bases). Deletions cut 7 bases from V and 0 bases from J, with 17 bases between. CDR3 size: 15 residues. Germline-derived CDR1 and CDR2 are SQVTM and ANQGSEA. CDR3 DNA sequence: TGCAGCGGCGAAGGGAGCGAAGATAGCACAGATACGCAGTATTTT. Its protein is CSGEGSEDSTDTQYF.

This clonotype has more than one count but fewer than ten. This chain joins TRBV7-2 and TRBJ2-3; D unclear. The CDR3 extends over 15 amino acids. Trimming took 1 base from V and 6 from J, leaving 14 bases between them. From germline, CDR1 is SGHTA and CDR2 FQGNSA. The CDR3: CASSLGVGFWDTQYF. The CDR3 region has the DNA TGTGCCAGCAGCTTAGGGGTGGGCTTTTGGGATACGCAGTATTTT.

The genes are TRBV18 and TRBJ2-3, with unresolved D. The CDR3 consists of 11 residues. The ends were cut back, 5 bases at V and 5 bases at J, with 5 bases in the middle. Germline-derived CDR1 and CDR2 are KGHSH and LQKENI. The CDR3, as DNA: TGTGCCAGCTCATCCCAAGATACGCAGTATTTT. The encoded protein is CASSSQDTQYF.

This clonotype was seen at least ten times. The genes are TRBV28 and TRBJ1-1; 8 positions agree with TRBD1. The germline CDR1 and CDR2 sequences are MDHEN and SYDVKM. The CDR3 has 14 amino acids. The trim removed 2 bases at V and 7 bases at J, leaving 6 bases unmatched. CDR3 nucleotide sequence: TGTGCCAGCAGTTTACAGGGGGCCCTTCATGAAGCTTTCTTT. The encoded protein is CASSLQGALHEAFF.